A selection of T cell receptor beta chains follows, all from one sample in a study of regulatory T cells in long-lasting Graves disease. A single record per CDR3 protein comes from TCRdb applying MiXCR to the multiplex PCR reads. This repertoire shows some 500,000 distinct CDR3 sequences, roughly 16% found once; its top ten account for 25%. This sample was also put to use in a study of T cells in Graves' hyperthyroidism and ophthalmopathy.

The source material was peripheral blood mononuclear cells (PBMCs), sampled at new diagnosis, from a patient treated with antithyroid drugs. The origin of the receptors is a woman aged 35-65 years with Graves disease. The CDR3 runs from the conserved cysteine through the conserved F or W. Fields, in order: D gene, J gene, V gene, clone size, CDR3 protein, CDR3 DNA. D genes are given only for firm matches. Where a row states a size, it is once, few, many or the class of an expanded clone; other rows omit it.

- TRBJ2-5 TRBV6-1 many CATEGYQETQYF TGTGCCACCGAGGGGTACCAAGAGACCCAGTACTTC
- TRBJ1-2 TRBV24-1 - CATSDLGHPGGYTF TGTGCCACCAGTGACCTCGGCCACCCGGGAGGCTACACCTTC
TRBD1 TRBJ1-6 TRBV2 many CASGTGTENSPLHF TGTGCCAGCGGTACCGGGACAGAAAATTCACCCCTCCACTTT
- TRBJ1-3 TRBV19 few CATCQGNSGNTIYF TGTGCCACCTGTCAAGGGAACTCTGGAAACACCATATATTTT
- TRBJ1-1 TRBV6-1 many CASSPAEQGDTEAFF TGTGCCAGCAGTCCAGCCGAACAGGGAGACACTGAAGCTTTCTTT
- TRBJ1-1 TRBV3-1 many CASSQLSVSGTEAFF TGTGCCAGCAGCCAATTATCCGTCTCGGGAACTGAAGCTTTCTTT
TRBD2 TRBJ2-1 TRBV5-1 many CASSLGGLAGGVGDEQFF TGCGCCAGCAGCTTGGGAGGACTAGCGGGGGGCGTCGGGGATGAGCAGTTCTTC
TRBD1 TRBJ2-3 TRBV7-9 few CASSSPGQVLGTDTQYF TGTGCCAGCAGCTCCCCGGGACAGGTATTAGGCACAGATACGCAGTATTTT
- TRBJ1-3 TRBV3-1 many CASSSQAGNTIYF TGTGCCAGCAGCTCCCAGGCTGGAAACACCATATATTTT
- TRBJ2-3 TRBV2 many CASSEVTPGADTQYF TGTGCCAGCAGTGAAGTGACCCCCGGGGCAGATACGCAGTATTTT
- TRBJ2-2 TRBV4-1 few CASSRNAGGAQSGELFF TGCGCCAGCAGCCGTAATGCAGGGGGGGCGCAGTCCGGGGAGCTGTTTTTT
TRBD1 TRBJ2-7 TRBV12-3/TRBV12-4 many CASRPGQGAAYEQYF TGTGCCAGCAGGCCGGGACAGGGGGCGGCCTACGAGCAGTACTTC
- TRBJ1-2 TRBV2 many CASSVDGDYGYTF TGTGCCAGCAGTGTAGATGGAGACTATGGCTACACCTTC
TRBD1 TRBJ2-2 TRBV18 - CASSPDRGGTGELFF TGTGCCAGCTCACCGGACAGGGGCGGGACCGGGGAGCTGTTTTTT
- TRBJ1-2 TRBV19 - CASSISGPYGYTF TGTGCCAGTAGTATATCGGGGCCGTATGGCTACACCTTC
TRBD1 TRBJ1-1 TRBV7-9 many CASSPGPGGNTEAFF TGTGCCAGCAGCCCAGGGCCAGGGGGGAACACTGAAGCTTTCTTT
TRBD2 TRBJ2-5 TRBV4-1 once CASSQDRGLAEDQETQYF TGCGCCAGCAGCCAAGATCGAGGGCTAGCGGAGGACCAAGAGACCCAGTACTTC
- TRBJ1-2 TRBV6-2/TRBV6-3 many CASSYSGGSPSRYGYTF TGTGCCAGCAGTTACTCGGGGGGTTCCCCATCTCGGTATGGCTACACCTTC
TRBD1 TRBJ2-1 TRBV24-1 few CATSDFGQGSYNEQFF TGTGCCACCAGTGATTTCGGACAGGGGAGTTACAATGAGCAGTTCTTC
- TRBJ2-7 TRBV4-1 - CASSRGQGGYEQYF TGCGCCAGCAGCCGTGGGCAGGGGGGTTACGAGCAGTACTTC
TRBD1 TRBJ1-2 TRBV12-3/TRBV12-4 - CASSSGTGPHGYTF TGTGCCAGCAGTTCCGGGACAGGGCCCCATGGCTACACCTTC
- TRBJ2-1 TRBV9 few CASSTPGHKDRTTYNEQFF TGTGCCAGCAGCACCCCGGGACATAAGGATCGGACCACCTACAATGAGCAGTTCTTC
- TRBJ2-7 TRBV14 few CASSQALGRTYEQYF TGTGCCAGCAGCCAAGCTCTGGGCAGAACCTACGAGCAGTACTTC
TRBD2 TRBJ2-2 TRBV20-1 - CSASQVGGVGELFF TGCAGTGCTAGCCAGGTCGGGGGGGTCGGGGAGCTGTTTTTT
- TRBJ1-2 TRBV3-1 - CASSQVRRAGGYTF TGTGCCAGCAGCCAAGTTAGACGGGCGGGCGGCTACACCTTC
- TRBJ1-1 TRBV6-1 many CASSGMNTEAFF TGTGCCAGCAGTGGCATGAACACTGAAGCTTTCTTT
TRBD1 TRBJ1-1 TRBV28 many CASSWTGSNTEAFF TGTGCCAGCAGTTGGACAGGCAGTAACACTGAAGCTTTCTTT
TRBD2 TRBJ2-5 TRBV5-1 few CASSLDHSGEAETQYF TGCGCCAGCAGCTTGGATCATAGCGGGGAGGCGGAGACCCAGTACTTC
TRBD1 TRBJ1-2 TRBV4-1 many CASSQVGTGNYGYTF TGCGCCAGCAGCCAAGTAGGGACAGGGAACTATGGCTACACCTTC
TRBD1 TRBJ2-7 TRBV4-1 few CASSQGPDRAGEQYF TGCGCCAGCAGCCAAGGTCCCGACAGGGCGGGCGAGCAGTACTTC
- TRBJ1-5 TRBV12-3/TRBV12-4 many CASNLRGHGSNQPQHF TGTGCCAGCAACCTTCGGGGGCATGGGAGCAATCAGCCCCAGCATTTT
TRBD1 TRBJ2-5 TRBV12-3/TRBV12-4 many CASSGQEYPQETQYF TGTGCCAGCAGTGGACAGGAGTATCCCCAAGAGACCCAGTACTTC
- TRBJ1-3 TRBV6-2/TRBV6-3 many CASSYGGTGNTIYF TGTGCCAGCAGTTACGGGGGTACTGGAAACACCATATATTTT
- TRBJ1-5 TRBV3-1 - CASSRGEDHQPQHF TGTGCCAGCAGTAGGGGGGAGGATCACCAGCCCCAGCATTTT
- TRBJ2-3 TRBV9 many CASSVWGRVSDTQYF TGTGCCAGCAGCGTATGGGGAAGGGTCTCAGATACGCAGTATTTT
- TRBJ2-7 TRBV7-9 - CASSDHSRQTTSYEQYF TGTGCCAGCAGCGACCACTCCCGACAGACAACCAGCTACGAGCAGTACTTC
- TRBJ2-7 TRBV9 - CASSVGPQPGGQYF TGTGCCAGCAGCGTAGGGCCCCAACCGGGTGGGCAGTACTTC
- TRBJ2-5 TRBV5-1 - CASSWGSKEETQYF TGCGCCAGCAGCTGGGGGTCTAAGGAAGAGACCCAGTACTTC
TRBD1 TRBJ1-1 TRBV6-6 few CASSYSTGQVVTGTEAFF TGTGCCAGCAGTTACTCGACCGGACAGGTGGTGACTGGCACTGAAGCTTTCTTT
TRBD1 TRBJ1-2 TRBV5-5 few CASSWTGANYGYTF TGTGCCAGCAGCTGGACAGGCGCTAACTATGGCTACACCTTC
- TRBJ2-7 TRBV9 - CASSVGRTTAYEQYF TGTGCCAGCAGCGTAGGAAGGACTACGGCCTACGAGCAGTACTTC
TRBD2 TRBJ2-3 TRBV20-1 - CSALLAGAADTQYF TGCAGTGCTTTACTAGCGGGGGCCGCAGATACGCAGTATTTT
- TRBJ1-1 TRBV30 - CAWSVDYGGLMNTEAFF TGTGCCTGGAGTGTAGATTACGGGGGCTTAATGAACACTGAAGCTTTCTTT
- TRBJ2-2 TRBV24-1 - CATSDQQLPGGRELFF TGTGCCACCAGTGATCAGCAACTACCCGGGGGACGGGAGCTGTTTTTT
- TRBJ2-2 TRBV20-1 once CSARDRGSAGELFF TGCAGTGCTAGAGATCGAGGGAGCGCCGGGGAGCTGTTTTTT
- TRBJ2-5 TRBV20-1 few CSARDLQLQETQYF TGCAGTGCTAGAGATCTGCAGCTCCAAGAGACCCAGTACTTC
- TRBJ2-1 TRBV9 - CASSVNVRGSSYNEQFF TGTGCCAGCAGCGTAAATGTCCGCGGCAGTTCTTACAATGAGCAGTTCTTC
TRBD1 TRBJ1-3 TRBV30 - CAWSGPGQGNGNTIYF TGTGCCTGGAGTGGTCCGGGACAGGGGAATGGAAACACCATATATTTT
- TRBJ1-1 TRBV3-1 many CASSQAMNTEAFF TGTGCCAGCAGCCAAGCGATGAACACTGAAGCTTTCTTT
TRBD1 TRBJ1-1 TRBV5-4 few CASSFSQGDVPEAFF TGTGCCAGCAGCTTCTCTCAGGGGGATGTCCCTGAAGCTTTCTTT
TRBD1 TRBJ1-1 TRBV4-2 many CASSQGRDRGTEAFF TGTGCCAGCAGCCAAGGCCGAGACAGGGGGACTGAAGCTTTCTTT
- TRBJ1-1 TRBV3-1 few CASSKPSAGPNRNTEAFF TGTGCCAGCAGCAAACCCTCAGCAGGTCCTAATAGGAACACTGAAGCTTTCTTT
- TRBJ1-5 TRBV5-5 - CASSLLPDPSTGLWGNQPQHF TGTGCCAGCAGCTTGCTACCCGACCCGTCGACAGGCCTCTGGGGCAATCAGCCCCAGCATTTT
TRBD1 TRBJ1-6 TRBV6-1 many CASSETPDRGRSPLHF TGTGCCAGCAGTGAAACCCCGGACAGGGGACGTTCACCCCTCCACTTT
- TRBJ2-2 TRBV20-1 many CSARDPGAAGELFF TGCAGTGCTAGAGATCCAGGGGCGGCCGGGGAGCTGTTTTTT
- TRBJ2-1 TRBV6-1 many CASSEWGVDNEQFF TGTGCCAGCAGTGAATGGGGGGTAGACAATGAGCAGTTCTTC
- TRBJ2-7 TRBV4-1 many CASSRMITGLNEQYF TGCGCCAGCAGCCGAATGATAACAGGGCTGAACGAGCAGTACTTC
TRBD2 TRBJ2-3 TRBV11-1 many CASSSWTSGVDTQYF TGTGCCAGCAGCTCCTGGACTAGCGGGGTGGATACGCAGTATTTT
TRBD2 TRBJ2-5 TRBV18 - CASSPGTSGNEETQYF TGTGCCAGCTCACCAGGGACTAGCGGGAACGAGGAGACCCAGTACTTC